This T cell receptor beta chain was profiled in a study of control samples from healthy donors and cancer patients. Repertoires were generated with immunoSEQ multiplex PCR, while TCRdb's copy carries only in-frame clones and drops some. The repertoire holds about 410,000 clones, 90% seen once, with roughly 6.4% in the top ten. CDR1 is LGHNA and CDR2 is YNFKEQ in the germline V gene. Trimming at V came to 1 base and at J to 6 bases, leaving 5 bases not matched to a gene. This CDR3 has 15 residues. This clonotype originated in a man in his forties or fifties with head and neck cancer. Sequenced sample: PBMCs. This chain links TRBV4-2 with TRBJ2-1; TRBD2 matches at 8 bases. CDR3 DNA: TGTGCCAGCAGCCAAGTAAGCGGGAGCGCCAATGAGCAGTTCTTC. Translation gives CASSQVSGSANEQFF.